This is a list of T cell receptor beta chains from one sample in a study of blood T cell repertoires in COVID-19. Clones were read by immunoSEQ multiplex PCR, and TCRdb kept only the in-frame ones, dropping some. The data contain approximately 310,000 clones, 75% to 90% of them singletons. The material sequenced was PBMCs or T cells enriched from blood (not recorded which). These receptors were taken from a man aged 55 to 70 who had recovered from COVID-19. CDR3s include the opening cysteine and the closing phenylalanine or tryptophan. The D gene is left open where the match is weak. Expanded clones get a size class; other rows say once, few or many, or leave the size out.

j_call clone_size v_call d_call cdr3_aa cdr3_nt
TRBJ2-7 - TRBV11-1 TRBD2 CASSLREDYEQYF TGTGCCAGCAGCTTGCGGGAGGATTACGAGCAGTACTTC
TRBJ2-2 - TRBV6-5 - CASSSRTANTGELFF TGTGCCAGCAGTTCGCGGACAGCGAACACCGGGGAGCTGTTTTTT
TRBJ2-3 - TRBV5-5 - CASSLLTDTQYF TGTGCCAGCAGCCTACTCACAGATACGCAGTATTTT
TRBJ1-1 - TRBV9 - CASSVNGNTEAFF TGTGCCAGCAGCGTAAACGGGAACACTGAAGCTTTCTTT
TRBJ2-5 - TRBV6-2/TRBV6-3 - CASSYVNGAGRAYQETQYF TGTGCCAGCAGTTACGTTAACGGGGCGGGACGAGCCTACCAAGAGACCCAGTACTTC
TRBJ2-3 - TRBV29-1 TRBD2 CSAPGLAGATDTQYF TGCAGCGCTCCGGGACTAGCGGGAGCCACAGATACGCAGTATTTT
TRBJ1-2 - TRBV6-5 - CASSYSRPANYGYTF TGTGCCAGCAGTTACTCCCGTCCAGCTAACTATGGCTACACCTTC
TRBJ1-2 - TRBV4-1 TRBD1 CASSQADLTGARYGYTF TGCGCCAGCAGCCAGGCAGACTTAACAGGGGCTCGCTATGGCTACACCTTC
TRBJ1-2 - TRBV28 TRBD1 CASSLGTGLNYGYTF TGTGCCAGCAGTTTAGGGACAGGGTTGAACTATGGCTACACCTTC
TRBJ1-4 - TRBV9 - CASSVGSGALFF TGTGCCAGCAGCGTAGGATCGGGAGCACTGTTTTTT
TRBJ1-2 - TRBV28 - CASRRTGPNYGYTF TGTGCCAGCAGACGCACCGGTCCTAACTATGGCTACACCTTC
TRBJ1-5 - TRBV7-8 TRBD1 CASSPLRDSRNQPQHF TGTGCCAGCAGCCCCCTACGGGACAGCCGCAATCAGCCCCAGCATTTT
TRBJ2-1 - TRBV15 TRBD2 CATSRGMTSGVNNEQFF TGTGCCACCAGCAGAGGGATGACTAGCGGGGTAAACAATGAGCAGTTCTTC
TRBJ1-4 - TRBV19 - CATARSINEKLFF TGTGCCACCGCGAGGAGTATTAATGAAAAACTGTTTTTT
TRBJ1-3 - TRBV2 - CASSDNRAGNTIYF TGTGCCAGCAGTGATAACAGGGCTGGAAACACCATATATTTT
TRBJ2-3 - TRBV6-5 - CASSYSKGGTDTQYF TGTGCCAGCAGTTACTCGAAAGGGGGCACAGATACGCAGTATTTT
TRBJ2-2 - TRBV28 TRBD1 CASSFRDRHTGELFF TGTGCCAGCAGTTTTCGGGACAGACATACCGGGGAGCTGTTTTTT
TRBJ2-1 once TRBV9 - CASSVAISRPLTSSYNEQFF TGTGCCAGCAGCGTAGCGATTTCACGGCCTTTGACTTCCTCATACAATGAGCAGTTCTTC
TRBJ2-1 once TRBV5-4 - CASSSGVPPIYNEQFF TGTGCCAGCAGCTCCGGGGTACCTCCAATCTACAATGAGCAGTTCTTC
TRBJ2-7 - TRBV2 TRBD2 CASTKGGGGYYEQYF TGTGCCAGCACCAAGGGCGGGGGGGGTTACTACGAGCAGTACTTC
TRBJ2-7 - TRBV6-5 - CASRPSPEVSYEQYF TGTGCCAGCAGACCCAGTCCAGAGGTGTCCTACGAGCAGTACTTC
TRBJ1-1 - TRBV7-9 - CASSFWYREGTEAFF TGTGCCAGCAGCTTTTGGTACAGGGAAGGCACTGAAGCTTTCTTT
TRBJ2-1 - TRBV28 TRBD2 CASPPRLAGGYNEQFF TGTGCCAGCCCTCCGCGACTAGCGGGGGGTTACAATGAGCAGTTCTTC
TRBJ2-7 few TRBV5-1 - CASSLVGATYEQYF TGCGCCAGCAGCTTGGTGGGGGCGACCTACGAGCAGTACTTC
TRBJ2-7 once TRBV7-2 - CASSSSTGPFYEQYF TGTGCCAGCAGCTCTTCGACAGGTCCGTTCTACGAGCAGTACTTC
TRBJ1-5 - TRBV4-1 - CASSQDSFNQPQHF TGCGCCAGCAGCCAAGACAGTTTCAATCAGCCCCAGCATTTT
TRBJ2-3 - TRBV7-2 TRBD2 CASRRSGGGTDTQYF TGTGCCAGCAGACGTAGCGGGGGTGGTACAGATACGCAGTATTTT
TRBJ2-7 - TRBV7-9 - CASSSPYEGRSYEQYF TGTGCCAGCAGCTCACCCTATGAGGGCCGTTCCTACGAGCAGTACTTC
TRBJ2-6 - TRBV14 - CASSPISGANVLTF TGTGCCAGCAGCCCTATCTCTGGGGCCAACGTCCTGACTTTC
TRBJ2-7 - TRBV3-1/TRBV3-2 TRBD2 CASSRSGAATYEQYF TGTGCCAGCAGCCGAAGCGGGGCAGCCACCTACGAGCAGTACTTC
TRBJ2-7 - TRBV4-3 - CASSQDRQGYEQYF TGCGCCAGCAGCCAAGATCGGCAGGGCTACGAGCAGTACTTC
TRBJ2-2 once TRBV21-1 - CASSKSIAGGPTGELFF TGTGCCAGCAGCAAAAGCATAGCGGGAGGGCCAACCGGGGAGCTGTTTTTT
TRBJ2-7 - TRBV28 - CASSISGAVLSYEQYF TGTGCCAGCAGTATTTCCGGAGCGGTTCTTTCCTACGAGCAGTACTTC
TRBJ1-3 - TRBV4-3 - CASSSGGGGMNTIYF TGCGCCAGCAGCTCGGGGGGGGGCGGTATGAACACCATATATTTT
TRBJ2-2 - TRBV29-1 TRBD1 CSVKKAGTGSNTGELFF TGCAGCGTTAAGAAGGCTGGGACAGGGTCTAACACCGGGGAGCTGTTTTTT
TRBJ1-2 - TRBV24-1 - CATSDPTGDGLYGYTF TGTGCCACCAGTGATCCAACGGGGGACGGGCTCTATGGCTACACCTTC
TRBJ1-1 - TRBV11-2 - CASSIDRGMLNTEAFF TGTGCCAGCAGCATAGACAGAGGCATGCTGAACACTGAAGCTTTCTTT
TRBJ1-5 - TRBV4-1 - CASSQILPTGGVVLTQHF TGCGCCAGCAGCCAAATCCTTCCCACAGGCGGTGTAGTTCTGACCCAGCATTTT
TRBJ1-2 - TRBV20-1 - CSARGAYGYTF TGCAGTGCTCGGGGAGCCTATGGCTACACCTTC
TRBJ1-6 - TRBV15 - CATSRGGNNSPLHF TGTGCCACCAGCAGAGGAGGGAACAATTCACCCCTCCACTTT
TRBJ2-7 - TRBV2 - CASSKMGSSYEQYF TGTGCCAGCAGTAAGATGGGCAGCTCCTACGAGCAGTACTTC